The 27 T cell receptor beta chains below all came from one sample that was sequenced in a study of OX40 agonist ivuxolimab in advanced cancers. The method was immunoSEQ multiplex PCR; TCRdb's version includes in-frame clones alone and lacks a portion of them. This table has 70,000 to 95,000 clones, around 87% appearing once. The source material was CD4+ or CD8+ T cells sorted from blood, sampled in a trial of the OX40 agonist ivuxolimab. The receptors originated from an adult with an advanced solid tumor such as melanoma, head and neck, liver or kidney cancer.

This clone occurred a few times. This chain joins TRBV6-4 and TRBJ1-1; D possibly corresponds to TRBD1 (6 bases). The CDR3 runs to 13 residues. Germline V gene lookup returns CDR1 MRHNA and CDR2 SNTAGT. V was cut by 6 bases and J by 4 bases, with 12 bases left in between. In nucleotides, the CDR3 is TGTGCCAGCAGGGAGACAGGCGGCACTGAAGCTTTCTTT. Protein sequence: CASRETGGTEAFF.

The chain links TRBV6-1 to TRBJ1-5, with 7 nucleotides matching TRBD1. With V trimmed by 4 bases and J by 0 bases, 6 bases remained unmatched. Germline V gene data show CDR1 as MNHNS and CDR2 as SASEGT. There are 16 residues in the CDR3. The CDR3 sequence: CASSARDSYSNQPQHF. In DNA, the CDR3 is TGTGCCAGCAGTGCCCGGGACAGCTATAGCAATCAGCCCCAGCATTTT.

The genes are TRBV14 and TRBJ2-3, with TRBD2 matching 7 bases. Germline trimming cut 4 bases from V and 2 bases from J; bases unmatched to any gene: 6. Germline CDR1 reads SGHDN; CDR2 reads FVKESK. The CDR3 consists of 15 residues. In DNA, the CDR3 is TGTGCCAGCAGCCCGAGCGGGGCTAACACAGATACGCAGTATTTT. It codes for CASSPSGANTDTQYF.

J is TRBJ1-6 and V is TRBV27; D gene unclear. Germline V gene data show CDR1 as MNHEY and CDR2 as SMNVEV (reference sequence). V was pared by 5 bases and J by 7 bases, with 9 bases between. The CDR3 is 13 amino acids. The CDR3 region is CASSARRNSPLHF. CDR3 sequence (DNA): TGTGCCAGCAGTGCTCGGAGAAATTCACCCCTCCACTTT.

The CDR3 spells CASSLGSGLNTEAFF. CDR3 in DNA: TGTGCCAGCAGCTTAGGGTCAGGATTGAACACTGAAGCTTTCTTT. The chain links TRBV7-9 to TRBJ1-1; D uncertain. Germline CDR1 SEHNR, CDR2 FQNEAQ (reference sequence). The V and J ends lost 1 base and 0 bases respectively, with 9 bases between them. CDR3 length: 15 residues.

V usage is TRBV5-1 and J usage is TRBJ2-3; 10 bases align to TRBD2. The CDR3 loop spans 15 amino acids. Losses at the gene ends were 6 bases for V and 6 bases for J; bases not matched to a gene: 10. CDR1 and CDR2 from the germline V gene are SGHRS and YFSETQ. The CDR3 DNA sequence: TGCGCCAGCACGCCAAGCGGGGGGGCCGTGGATACGCAGTATTTT. Translated: CASTPSGGAVDTQYF.

This chain joins TRBV4-3 and TRBJ1-2, with TRBD1 matching 7 bases. The germline V gene has CDR1 LGHNA and CDR2 YSLEER. The CDR3 covers 17 residues. V was pared by 0 bases and J by 4 bases, with 11 bases of the junction left unmatched. The CDR3 DNA reads TGCGCCAGCAGCCAAGAAAGGGGGCCCGGGACTCTCTATGGCTACACCTTC. This encodes CASSQERGPGTLYGYTF.

V usage is TRBV4-1 and J usage is TRBJ2-1, with unresolved D. This CDR3 contains 15 residues. Per germline, CDR1 MGHRA and CDR2 YSYEKL. The V and J ends lost 1 base and 1 base respectively, with 8 bases between them. CDR3 residues: CASSQGQLSYNEQFF. Here the CDR3 DNA reads TGCGCCAGCAGCCAAGGCCAGCTATCCTACAATGAGCAGTTCTTC.

The chain uses TRBV5-1 and TRBJ2-7; 7 bases fit TRBD1. Trimming cost V 4 bases and J 0 bases; bases outside gene matches: 4. The CDR3 covers 14 residues. Germline values: CDR1 SGHRS, CDR2 YFSETQ. The CDR3 DNA sequence: TGCGCCAGCAGCCGCGGACAGGACTCCTACGAGCAGTACTTC. Encoded protein: CASSRGQDSYEQYF.

The rearrangement uses TRBV28 and TRBJ1-1; D might be TRBD1 (6 bases). The CDR3 covers 14 residues. Trimming cost V 5 bases and J 4 bases, with 14 bases left between them. Looked up from germline, CDR1 is MDHEN and CDR2 is SYDVKM. The CDR3 nucleotides read TGTGCCAGCAGTCGGAACAGGGCCCCCACTGAAGCTTTCTTT. Translated, it gives CASSRNRAPTEAFF.

The CDR3: CASSGEKWQETQYF. In nucleotides, the CDR3 is TGTGCCAGTAGTGGGGAGAAATGGCAGGAGACCCAGTACTTC. V and J are TRBV19 and TRBJ2-5; the D gene is possibly TRBD2 (5 bases). Looked up from germline, CDR1 is LNHDA and CDR2 is SQIVND (reference sequence). This CDR3 region has 14 residues. V dropped 5 bases and J dropped 5 bases, with 15 bases sitting between them.

The chain recombines TRBV30 with TRBJ1-4, with D maybe TRBD1 (5 bases). This CDR3 contains 15 residues. Germline CDR1 GTSNPN, CDR2 SVGIG (reference sequence). V was trimmed by 0 bases and J by 4 bases, leaving 12 bases between them. The CDR3 region is CAWSVSRQLNEKLFF. DNA for the CDR3: TGTGCCTGGAGTGTGTCGAGACAGCTTAATGAAAAACTGTTTTTT.

This clone was picked up one time. The CDR3 DNA is TGTGCCAGCTTAGGGGGATACTCACCCCTCCACTTT. Translating gives CASLGGYSPLHF. The V gene is TRBV28, the J gene TRBJ1-6, with D possibly being TRBD1 (6 bases). Looked up from germline, CDR1 is MDHEN and CDR2 is SYDVKM. V was pared by 8 bases and J by 10 bases, with 12 bases between. CDR3 length equals 12 residues.

The CDR3 spells CASSRDYRSYEQYF. DNA for the CDR3: TGTGCCAGCAGCCGGGACTACCGATCCTACGAGCAGTACTTC. The rearrangement joins TRBV11-2 to TRBJ2-7, with TRBD2 matching over 7 bases. CDR1 SGHAT and CDR2 FQNNGV come from the germline V gene. The CDR3 is made up of 14 amino acids. V lost 5 bases and J lost 1; bases outside the gene matches: 5.

The V gene is TRBV13, the J gene TRBJ1-4, with 7 positions matching TRBD1. There are 14 residues in the CDR3. V was pared by 6 bases and J by 5 bases, with 6 bases of the junction left unmatched. Germline loops: CDR1 PRHDT, CDR2 FYEKMQ (reference sequence). CDR3 protein: CASRRQGLNEKLFF. Here the CDR3 DNA reads TGTGCCAGCAGGCGACAGGGATTAAATGAAAAACTGTTTTTT.

The rearrangement uses TRBV7-2 and TRBJ2-3; weak D call: TRBD2 (5 bases). With 11 bases removed from V and 0 bases from J, the gap between germline ends came to 9 bases. Looked up from germline, CDR1 is SGHTA and CDR2 is FQGNSA. The CDR3 totals 12 residues. DNA of the CDR3: TGTGCCGCTAGCCCTAGCACAGATACGCAGTATTTT. The encoded protein is CAASPSTDTQYF.

The genes are TRBV27 and TRBJ1-1; a possible D gene is TRBD1 (6 bases). The CDR3 contains 14 residues. Trimming stripped 5 bases from V and 11 bases from J, with 21 bases between. From germline, CDR1 is MNHEY and CDR2 SMNVEV (reference sequence). The CDR3 coding sequence is TGTGCCAGCAGTCCCCCCACCTTGGGGGGCAGGGCTTTCTTT. Translation gives CASSPPTLGGRAFF.

The rearrangement links TRBV7-7 to TRBJ1-1; no clear D. Germline CDR1 is SSHAT and CDR2 is FNYEAQ (reference sequence). V was clipped by 1 base and J by 1 base, with 4 bases between them. This CDR3 spans 13 amino acids. CDR3 region: CASSLGENTEAFF. The CDR3 region has the DNA TGTGCCAGCAGCTTAGGAGAGAACACTGAAGCTTTCTTT.

V and J are TRBV11-2 and TRBJ2-3; unclear D gene. V lost 5 bases to trimming and J lost 1 base, with 7 bases between them. The CDR3 has 13 residues. Germline CDR1 is SGHAT and CDR2 is FQNNGV. CDR3 DNA: TGTGCCAGCAGCCATCCGGGCACAGATACGCAGTATTTT. Translating gives CASSHPGTDTQYF.

This chain connects TRBV5-4 to TRBJ2-7; 8 nucleotides agree with TRBD2. CDR1 SGHNT and CDR2 YYREEE come from the germline V gene (reference sequence). The CDR3 covers 17 residues. V shed 0 bases, J shed 5 bases, and the junction held 13 bases outside the gene matches. CDR3 sequence: CASSLGGFLAGGDEQYF. CDR3 DNA: TGTGCCAGCAGCTTGGGGGGTTTCCTAGCGGGCGGCGACGAGCAGTACTTC.

This chain connects TRBV7-2 to TRBJ2-3, with a possible D match to TRBD2 (5 bases). Germline V gives CDR1 SGHTA, CDR2 FQGNSA. The CDR3 runs to 14 residues. The V end lost 3 bases, the J end lost 4 bases, and 11 bases lay between the germline ends. The CDR3 here is CASSFRGRPDTQYF. CDR3 nucleotide sequence: TGTGCCAGCAGCTTCCGGGGAAGGCCAGATACGCAGTATTTT.

V is TRBV10-3 and J is TRBJ1-1; tentative D call: TRBD1 (5 bases). V lost 6 bases and J lost 1, with 9 bases in between. Germline loops: CDR1 ENHRY, CDR2 SYGVKD. This CDR3 region has 13 residues. The CDR3 is CAIRQDGNTEAFF. The CDR3 DNA reads TGTGCCATCAGACAGGACGGGAACACTGAAGCTTTCTTT.

This chain connects TRBV5-1 to TRBJ1-4; the match to TRBD1 covers 9 bases. Trimming removed 4 bases from V and 7 bases from J; junction bases left unmatched: 8. The germline CDR1 and CDR2 sequences are SGHRS and YFSETQ. This CDR3 contains 15 residues. The CDR3 sequence: CASSPATGGAEKLFF. Here the CDR3 DNA reads TGCGCCAGCAGCCCCGCGACAGGGGGGGCTGAAAAACTGTTTTTT.

The chain carries TRBV6-5 and TRBJ1-5; D is possibly TRBD1 (5 bases). Germline CDR1 is MNHEY and CDR2 is SVGAGI. The CDR3 is 14 amino acids. Between the trimmed V and J ends, which lost 0 bases and 3 bases, there was a span of 6 bases. In nucleotides, the CDR3 is TGTGCCAGCAGTTACTCAGGGGCCAATCAGCCCCAGCATTTT. Protein: CASSYSGANQPQHF.

About this clone: Other DNA sequences in this sample translate to the same CDR3. The V call is TRBV18, the J call TRBJ2-7; D is unclear. Germline loops: CDR1 KGHSH, CDR2 LQKENI. The CDR3 contains 13 residues. With 6 bases removed from V and 2 bases from J, the gap between germline ends came to 11 bases. The CDR3 here is CASSPTGTYEQYF. The CDR3 DNA reads as TGTGCCAGCTCGCCGACCGGTACCTACGAGCAGTACTTC.

The chain employs TRBV29-1 and TRBJ1-4; 9 nucleotides align to TRBD1. The CDR3 has 14 amino acids. The germline V gene encodes CDR1 SQVTM and CDR2 ANQGSEA. V shed 5 bases, J shed 8 bases, and the junction held 9 bases outside the gene matches. The CDR3 nucleotides read TGCAGCGTTCGGGGGACAGGGACAAAAGAAAAACTGTTTTTT. Translated: CSVRGTGTKEKLFF.

The chain recombines TRBV5-1 with TRBJ1-2; TRBD1 is a possible D gene (6 bases). CDR3 size: 14 residues. Trimming left V 4 bases short and J 8 bases short, with 18 bases between. Germline values: CDR1 SGHRS, CDR2 YFSETQ. The CDR3 coding sequence is TGCGCCAGCAGCATAGAGAGTCGGGGGCTCGGCTACACCTTC. Its protein product is CASSIESRGLGYTF.